This TCR beta chain was found in a study of blood T cell repertoires in COVID-19. About the research overall: The study drew acute and convalescent COVID-19 samples from the United States, Italy and Spain.

Assay: immunoSEQ multiplex PCR; the TCRdb copy retains only in-frame clones and omits some. This table has hundreds of thousands of clones, approximately 87% appearing once. CDR3 length: 10 residues. Germline lookup yields CDR1 SNHLY and CDR2 FYNNEI. Trimming pared 8 bases from V and 1 base from J, leaving 3 bases between. Source material: PBMCs or T cells enriched from blood (not recorded which). The sequence was collected from a woman aged 50 to 60 in a cohort exposed to, infected with or recovered from COVID-19 (not recorded which). This sequence joins TRBV2 and TRBJ2-7; no clear D gene. The CDR3 coding sequence is TGTGCCAGCCAGTCCTACGAGCAGTACTTC. It encodes CASQSYEQYF. Full variable domain (rest looked up from reference TRBV2 and TRBJ2-7): EPEVTQTPSHQVTQMGQEVILRCVPISNHLYFYWYRQILGQKVEFLVSFYNNEISEKSEIFDDQFSVERPDGSNFTLKIRSTKLEDSAMYFCASQSYEQYFGPGTRLTVT.